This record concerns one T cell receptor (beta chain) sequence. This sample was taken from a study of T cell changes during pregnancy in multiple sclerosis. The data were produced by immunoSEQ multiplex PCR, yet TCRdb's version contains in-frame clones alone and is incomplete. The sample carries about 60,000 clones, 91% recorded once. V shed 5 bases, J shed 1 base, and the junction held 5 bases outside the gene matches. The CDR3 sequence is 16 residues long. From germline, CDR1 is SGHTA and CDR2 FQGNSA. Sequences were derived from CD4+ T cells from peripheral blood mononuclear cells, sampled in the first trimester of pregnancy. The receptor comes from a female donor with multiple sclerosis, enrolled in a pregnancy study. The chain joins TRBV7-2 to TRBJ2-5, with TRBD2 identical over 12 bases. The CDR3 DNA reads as TGTGCCAGCAGCGAAGGACTAGCGGGGATCCAAGAGACCCAGTACTTC. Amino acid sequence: CASSEGLAGIQETQYF.